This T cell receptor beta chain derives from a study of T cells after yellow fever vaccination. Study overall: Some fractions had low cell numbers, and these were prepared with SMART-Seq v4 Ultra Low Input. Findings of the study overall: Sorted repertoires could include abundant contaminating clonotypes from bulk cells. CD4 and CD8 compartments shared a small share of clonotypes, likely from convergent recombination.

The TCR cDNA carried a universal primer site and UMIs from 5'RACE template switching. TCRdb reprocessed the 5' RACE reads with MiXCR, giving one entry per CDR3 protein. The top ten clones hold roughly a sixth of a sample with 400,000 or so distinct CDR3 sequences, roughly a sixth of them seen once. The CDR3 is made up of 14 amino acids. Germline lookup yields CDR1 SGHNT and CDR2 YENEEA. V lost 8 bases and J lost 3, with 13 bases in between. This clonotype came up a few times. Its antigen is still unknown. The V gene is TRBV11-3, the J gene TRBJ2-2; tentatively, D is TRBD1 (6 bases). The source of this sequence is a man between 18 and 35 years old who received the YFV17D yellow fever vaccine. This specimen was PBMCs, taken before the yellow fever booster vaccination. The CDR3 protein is CASSQGLYTGELFF. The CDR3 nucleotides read TGTGCCAGCTCCCAGGGGTTGTACACCGGGGAGCTGTTTTTT.